The clone carrying this T cell receptor (beta chain) was recorded once. The PCR had 60 Vbeta and 13 Jbeta primers. Assay used: immunoSEQ multiplex PCR; TCRdb lists only in-frame clones, some missing. The sample holds approximately 94,000 clones, approximately 80% seen once. These data come from a study of cytomegalovirus exposure and HLA in healthy donors. Study-level background: There were about 85 million unique TCRs (from HLA-typed donors) in an early data release.

CDR1 and CDR2 from the germline V gene are LNHDA and SQIVND (reference sequence). CDR3 length: 12 residues. The ends were cut back, 8 bases at V and 6 bases at J, with 11 bases in the middle. The chain has TRBV19 and TRBJ1-5; D perhaps matches TRBD1 (5 bases). Sequences were obtained from PBMCs. This receptor was identified in a man between 25 and 39 years old in good health and CMV-seropositive. CDR3 nucleotides: TGTGCCAGTGGGGGGTTAGGTCAGCCCCAGCATTTT. It specifies CASGGLGQPQHF. Full variable domain (remainder filled in from reference TRBV19 and TRBJ1-5): DGGITQSPKYLFRKEGQNVTLSCEQNLNHDAMYWYRQDPGQGLRLIYYSQIVNDFQKGDIAEGYSVSREKKESFPLTVTSAQKNPTAFYLCASGGLGQPQHFGDGTRLSIL.